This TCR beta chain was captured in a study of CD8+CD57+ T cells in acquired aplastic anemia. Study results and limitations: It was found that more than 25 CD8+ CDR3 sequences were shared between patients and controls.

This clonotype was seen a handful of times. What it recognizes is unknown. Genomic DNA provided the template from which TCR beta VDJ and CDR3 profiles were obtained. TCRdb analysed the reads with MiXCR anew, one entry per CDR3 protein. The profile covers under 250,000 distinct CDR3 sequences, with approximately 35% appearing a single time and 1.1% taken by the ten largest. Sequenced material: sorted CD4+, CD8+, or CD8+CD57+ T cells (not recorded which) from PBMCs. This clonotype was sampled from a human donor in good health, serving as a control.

The CDR3 loop reads CASSPDRVPYNEQFF. CDR3 bases: TGTGCCAGCAGTCCGGACAGGGTCCCCTACAATGAGCAGTTCTTC. The chain carries TRBV12-3 or TRBV12-4 and TRBJ2-1, with TRBD1 matching over 8 bases. Trimming took 5 bases from V and 2 from J; bases not matched to a gene: 5. The CDR3 has 15 residues.